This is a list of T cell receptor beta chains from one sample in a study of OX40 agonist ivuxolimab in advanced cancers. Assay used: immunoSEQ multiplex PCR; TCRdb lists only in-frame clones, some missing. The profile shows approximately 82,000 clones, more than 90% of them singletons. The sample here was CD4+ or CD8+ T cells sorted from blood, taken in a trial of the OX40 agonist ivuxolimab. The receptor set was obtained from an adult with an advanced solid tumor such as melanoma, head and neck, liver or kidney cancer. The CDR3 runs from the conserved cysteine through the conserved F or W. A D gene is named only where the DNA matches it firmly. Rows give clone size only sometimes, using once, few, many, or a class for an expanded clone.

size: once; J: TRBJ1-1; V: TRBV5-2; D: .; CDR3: CASSFEPMGTEAFF; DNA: TGTGCCAGCAGCTTCGAACCTATGGGCACTGAAGCTTTCTTT
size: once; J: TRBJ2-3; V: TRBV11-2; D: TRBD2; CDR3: CASSLSLAGGGYSTDTQYF; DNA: TGTGCCAGCAGCTTAAGTCTAGCGGGAGGGGGATACAGCACAGATACGCAGTATTTT
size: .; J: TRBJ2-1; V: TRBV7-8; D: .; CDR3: CASSVQGNEQFF; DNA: TGTGCCAGCAGCGTACAGGGAAATGAGCAGTTCTTC
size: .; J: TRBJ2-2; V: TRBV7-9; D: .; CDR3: CASSSLREINTGELFF; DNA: TGTGCCAGCAGCTCGTTAAGGGAGATTAACACCGGGGAGCTGTTTTTT
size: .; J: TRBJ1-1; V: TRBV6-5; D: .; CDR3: CASSSGLPNTEAFF; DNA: TGTGCCAGCAGTTCGGGACTTCCGAACACTGAAGCTTTCTTT
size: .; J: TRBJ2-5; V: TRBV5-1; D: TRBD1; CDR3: CASSKPGQGKETQYF; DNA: TGCGCCAGCAGCAAACCGGGACAGGGAAAAGAGACCCAGTACTTC
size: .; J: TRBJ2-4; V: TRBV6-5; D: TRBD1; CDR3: CASSTPTGGGNIQYF; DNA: TGTGCCAGCAGTACCCCGACAGGGGGCGGGAACATTCAGTACTTC
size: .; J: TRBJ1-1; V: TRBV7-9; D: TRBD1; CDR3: CASRIGRDRETEAFF; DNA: TGTGCCAGCAGAATCGGCCGGGACAGGGAAACTGAAGCTTTCTTT
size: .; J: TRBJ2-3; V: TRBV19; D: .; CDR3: CACSRQRTDTQYF; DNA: TGTGCCTGTAGCAGACAGCGCACAGATACGCAGTATTTT
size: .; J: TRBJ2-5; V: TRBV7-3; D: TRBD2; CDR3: CASSLVAASGGQETQYF; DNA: TGTGCCAGCAGCTTGGTCGCGGCTAGCGGGGGCCAAGAGACCCAGTACTTC
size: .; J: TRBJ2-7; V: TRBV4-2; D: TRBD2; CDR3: CASSQIREGLAGDEQYF; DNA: TGTGCCAGCAGCCAAATCCGCGAGGGACTAGCGGGAGACGAGCAGTACTTC
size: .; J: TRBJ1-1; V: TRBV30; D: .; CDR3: CAWSGYPDTEAFF; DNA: TGTGCCTGGAGCGGCTATCCGGACACTGAAGCTTTCTTT
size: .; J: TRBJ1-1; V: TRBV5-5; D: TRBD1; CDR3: CASSLVPGQGVTEAFF; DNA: TGTGCCAGCAGCCTTGTCCCGGGACAGGGGGTCACTGAAGCTTTCTTT
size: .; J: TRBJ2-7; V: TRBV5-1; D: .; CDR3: CASSLGRNEQYF; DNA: TGCGCCAGCAGCTTGGGACGCAACGAGCAGTACTTC
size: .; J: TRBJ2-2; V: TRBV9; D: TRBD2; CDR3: CASSPGLAGWAGELFF; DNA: TGTGCCAGCAGCCCAGGACTAGCGGGATGGGCCGGGGAGCTGTTTTTT
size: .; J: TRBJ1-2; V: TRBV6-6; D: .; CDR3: CASSLTPNPLFGYTF; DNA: TGTGCCAGCAGTTTGACCCCTAATCCCCTTTTTGGCTACACCTTC
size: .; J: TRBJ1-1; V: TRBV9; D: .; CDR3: CASSVGPGVGNTEAFF; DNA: TGTGCCAGCAGCGTAGGGCCCGGGGTGGGGAACACTGAAGCTTTCTTT
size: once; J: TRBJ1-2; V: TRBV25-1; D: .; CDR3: CASRGQLNYGYTF; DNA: TGTGCCAGCAGGGGCCAGCTTAACTATGGCTACACCTTC
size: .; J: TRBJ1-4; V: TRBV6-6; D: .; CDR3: CASRKNPGTNEKLFF; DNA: TGTGCCAGCAGAAAAAACCCAGGGACTAATGAAAAACTGTTTTTT
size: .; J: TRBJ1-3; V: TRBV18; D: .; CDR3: CASSKGARGNTIYF; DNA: TGTGCCAGCTCAAAAGGGGCGCGGGGAAACACCATATATTTT
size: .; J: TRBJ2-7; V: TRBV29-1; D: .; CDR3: CSAGTRYEQYF; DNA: TGCAGCGCCGGGACACGCTACGAGCAGTACTTC
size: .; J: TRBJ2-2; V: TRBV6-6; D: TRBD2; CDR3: CASSLLAVQNTGELFF; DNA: TGTGCCAGCAGCCTACTAGCGGTGCAGAACACCGGGGAGCTGTTTTTT
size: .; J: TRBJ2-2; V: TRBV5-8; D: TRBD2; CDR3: CASSPLAGGYPNTGELFF; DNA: TGTGCCAGCAGCCCGTTAGCGGGAGGCTACCCGAACACCGGGGAGCTGTTTTTT
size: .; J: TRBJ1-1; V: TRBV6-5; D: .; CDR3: CASSYRGQNTEAFF; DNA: TGTGCCAGCAGTTACAGGGGCCAGAACACTGAAGCTTTCTTT
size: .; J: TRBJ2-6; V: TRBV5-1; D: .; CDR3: CASSLMVSGANVLTF; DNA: TGCGCCAGCAGCTTAATGGTCTCTGGGGCCAACGTCCTGACTTTC
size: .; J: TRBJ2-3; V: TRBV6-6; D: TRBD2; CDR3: CASNGLVGDTQYF; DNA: TGTGCCAGCAACGGACTAGTAGGCGATACGCAGTATTTT
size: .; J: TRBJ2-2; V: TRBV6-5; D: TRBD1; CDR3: CASSYGTGLGELFF; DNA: TGTGCCAGCAGTTACGGGACAGGTCTCGGGGAGCTGTTTTTT
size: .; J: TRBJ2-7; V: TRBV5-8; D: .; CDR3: CASSPGLRLMEQYF; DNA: TGTGCCAGCAGCCCGGGACTGCGCTTGATGGAGCAGTACTTC
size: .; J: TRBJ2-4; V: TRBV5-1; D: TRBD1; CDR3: CASSPDRGTQYF; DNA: TGCGCCAGCAGCCCGGACAGGGGGACTCAGTACTTC
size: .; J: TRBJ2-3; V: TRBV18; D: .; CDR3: CASSRESTDTQYF; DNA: TGTGCCAGCTCACGGGAGAGCACAGATACGCAGTATTTT
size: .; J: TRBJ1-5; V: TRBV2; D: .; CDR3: CASRGPLIQPQHF; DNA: TGTGCCAGCAGGGGACCCCTAATTCAGCCCCAGCATTTT
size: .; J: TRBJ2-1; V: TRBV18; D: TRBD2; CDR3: CASSPRSTSGNEQFF; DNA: TGTGCCAGCTCACCAAGGTCGACTAGCGGTAATGAGCAGTTCTTC
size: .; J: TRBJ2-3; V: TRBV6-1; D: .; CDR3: CASSGQGRVTDTQYF; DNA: TGTGCCAGCAGTGGCCAGGGGCGGGTTACAGATACGCAGTATTTT
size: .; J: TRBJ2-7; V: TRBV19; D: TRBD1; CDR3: CASSRQGTYEQYF; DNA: TGTGCCAGTAGTAGACAGGGGACCTACGAGCAGTACTTC
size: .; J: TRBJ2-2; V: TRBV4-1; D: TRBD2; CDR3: CASSQELAGGLGELFF; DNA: TGCGCCAGCAGCCAAGAGCTAGCGGGGGGGCTCGGGGAGCTGTTTTTT
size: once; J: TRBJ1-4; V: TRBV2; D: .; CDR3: CASSRQLEKLFF; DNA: TGTGCCAGCAGCCGACAGCTTGAAAAACTGTTTTTT
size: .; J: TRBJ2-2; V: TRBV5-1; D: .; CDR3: CASSLLPRNTGELFF; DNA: TGCGCCAGCAGCTTATTACCCAGGAACACCGGGGAGCTGTTTTTT
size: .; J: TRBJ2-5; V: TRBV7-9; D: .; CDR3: CASSTKLERDQETQYF; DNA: TGTGCCAGCAGCACCAAGTTAGAGCGGGACCAAGAGACCCAGTACTTC
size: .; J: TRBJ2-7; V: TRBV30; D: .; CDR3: CAWSSGAPYEQYF; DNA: TGTGCCTGGAGTTCTGGTGCCCCCTACGAGCAGTACTTC
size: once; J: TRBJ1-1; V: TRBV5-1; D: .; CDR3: CASSFAGDGTEAFF; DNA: TGCGCCAGCAGCTTCGCAGGGGACGGCACTGAAGCTTTCTTT
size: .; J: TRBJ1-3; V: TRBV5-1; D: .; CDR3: CASSLSGEGNTIYF; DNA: TGCGCCAGCAGCTTGAGCGGAGAGGGAAACACCATATATTTT
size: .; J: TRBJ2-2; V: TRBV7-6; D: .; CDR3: CASSLASGIGELFF; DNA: TGTGCCAGCAGCTTAGCGTCTGGGATCGGGGAGCTGTTTTTT
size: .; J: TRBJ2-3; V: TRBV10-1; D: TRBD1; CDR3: CASSDRGQGVDTQYF; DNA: TGCGCCAGCAGTGATAGAGGACAGGGGGTAGATACGCAGTATTTT
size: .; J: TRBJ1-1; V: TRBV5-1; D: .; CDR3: CAGRDGLNTEAFF; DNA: TGCGCCGGCAGAGACGGACTAAACACTGAAGCTTTCTTT
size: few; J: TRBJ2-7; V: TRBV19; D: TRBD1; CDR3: CASRDRVGYEQYF; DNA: TGTGCCAGTAGGGACAGGGTGGGCTACGAGCAGTACTTC
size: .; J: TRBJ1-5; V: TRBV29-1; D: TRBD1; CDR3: CSAGTGDQPQHF; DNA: TGCAGCGCCGGGACAGGGGATCAGCCCCAGCATTTT
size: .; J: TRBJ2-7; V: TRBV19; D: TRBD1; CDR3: CASSIFTSGTGTYEQYF; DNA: TGTGCCAGTAGTATTTTCACCTCCGGGACAGGCACCTACGAGCAGTACTTC
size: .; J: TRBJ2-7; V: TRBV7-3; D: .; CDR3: CASSALRPDYEQYF; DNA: TGTGCCAGCAGCGCGTTGCGCCCAGACTACGAGCAGTACTTC
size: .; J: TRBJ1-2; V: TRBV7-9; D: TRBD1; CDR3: CASSLAGTGFRGYTF; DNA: TGTGCCAGCAGCTTGGCCGGGACAGGGTTCCGCGGCTACACCTTC
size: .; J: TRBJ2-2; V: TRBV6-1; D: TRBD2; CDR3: CASSGGGRTGELFF; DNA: TGTGCCAGCTCCGGGGGGGGCCGCACCGGGGAGCTGTTTTTT
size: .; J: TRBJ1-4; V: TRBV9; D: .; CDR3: CASSVAAGDNEKLFF; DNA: TGTGCCAGCAGCGTAGCGGCAGGGGATAATGAAAAACTGTTTTTT
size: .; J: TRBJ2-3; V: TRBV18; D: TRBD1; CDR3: CASSLRDSRTDTQYF; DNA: TGTGCCAGCTCACTCCGGGACAGCCGCACAGATACGCAGTATTTT
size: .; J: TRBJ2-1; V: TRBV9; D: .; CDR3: CASSESPFDEQFF; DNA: TGTGCCAGCAGCGAAAGCCCCTTCGATGAGCAGTTCTTC
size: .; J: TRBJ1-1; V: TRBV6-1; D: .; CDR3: CAVNRAMNTEAFF; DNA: TGTGCCGTCAACAGAGCGATGAACACTGAAGCTTTCTTT
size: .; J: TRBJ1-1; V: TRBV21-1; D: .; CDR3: CASSTRTPGTEAFF; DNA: TGTGCCAGCTCCACGCGCACCCCTGGGACTGAAGCTTTCTTT